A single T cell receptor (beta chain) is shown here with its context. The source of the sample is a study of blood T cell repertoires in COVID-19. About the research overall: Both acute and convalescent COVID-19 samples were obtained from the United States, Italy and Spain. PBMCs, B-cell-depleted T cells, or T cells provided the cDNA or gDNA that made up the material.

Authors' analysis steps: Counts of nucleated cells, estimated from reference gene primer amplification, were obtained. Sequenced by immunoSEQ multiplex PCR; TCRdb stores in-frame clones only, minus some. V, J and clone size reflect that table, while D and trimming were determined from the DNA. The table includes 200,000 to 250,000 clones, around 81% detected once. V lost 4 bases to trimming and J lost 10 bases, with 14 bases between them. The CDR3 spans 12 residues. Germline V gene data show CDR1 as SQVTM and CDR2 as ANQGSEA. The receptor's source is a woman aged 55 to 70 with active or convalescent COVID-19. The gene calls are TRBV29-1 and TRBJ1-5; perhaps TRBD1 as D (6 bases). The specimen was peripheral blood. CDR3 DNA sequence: TGCAGCGTTGGACAGGCCGAATATCCCCAGCATTTT. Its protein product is CSVGQAEYPQHF.